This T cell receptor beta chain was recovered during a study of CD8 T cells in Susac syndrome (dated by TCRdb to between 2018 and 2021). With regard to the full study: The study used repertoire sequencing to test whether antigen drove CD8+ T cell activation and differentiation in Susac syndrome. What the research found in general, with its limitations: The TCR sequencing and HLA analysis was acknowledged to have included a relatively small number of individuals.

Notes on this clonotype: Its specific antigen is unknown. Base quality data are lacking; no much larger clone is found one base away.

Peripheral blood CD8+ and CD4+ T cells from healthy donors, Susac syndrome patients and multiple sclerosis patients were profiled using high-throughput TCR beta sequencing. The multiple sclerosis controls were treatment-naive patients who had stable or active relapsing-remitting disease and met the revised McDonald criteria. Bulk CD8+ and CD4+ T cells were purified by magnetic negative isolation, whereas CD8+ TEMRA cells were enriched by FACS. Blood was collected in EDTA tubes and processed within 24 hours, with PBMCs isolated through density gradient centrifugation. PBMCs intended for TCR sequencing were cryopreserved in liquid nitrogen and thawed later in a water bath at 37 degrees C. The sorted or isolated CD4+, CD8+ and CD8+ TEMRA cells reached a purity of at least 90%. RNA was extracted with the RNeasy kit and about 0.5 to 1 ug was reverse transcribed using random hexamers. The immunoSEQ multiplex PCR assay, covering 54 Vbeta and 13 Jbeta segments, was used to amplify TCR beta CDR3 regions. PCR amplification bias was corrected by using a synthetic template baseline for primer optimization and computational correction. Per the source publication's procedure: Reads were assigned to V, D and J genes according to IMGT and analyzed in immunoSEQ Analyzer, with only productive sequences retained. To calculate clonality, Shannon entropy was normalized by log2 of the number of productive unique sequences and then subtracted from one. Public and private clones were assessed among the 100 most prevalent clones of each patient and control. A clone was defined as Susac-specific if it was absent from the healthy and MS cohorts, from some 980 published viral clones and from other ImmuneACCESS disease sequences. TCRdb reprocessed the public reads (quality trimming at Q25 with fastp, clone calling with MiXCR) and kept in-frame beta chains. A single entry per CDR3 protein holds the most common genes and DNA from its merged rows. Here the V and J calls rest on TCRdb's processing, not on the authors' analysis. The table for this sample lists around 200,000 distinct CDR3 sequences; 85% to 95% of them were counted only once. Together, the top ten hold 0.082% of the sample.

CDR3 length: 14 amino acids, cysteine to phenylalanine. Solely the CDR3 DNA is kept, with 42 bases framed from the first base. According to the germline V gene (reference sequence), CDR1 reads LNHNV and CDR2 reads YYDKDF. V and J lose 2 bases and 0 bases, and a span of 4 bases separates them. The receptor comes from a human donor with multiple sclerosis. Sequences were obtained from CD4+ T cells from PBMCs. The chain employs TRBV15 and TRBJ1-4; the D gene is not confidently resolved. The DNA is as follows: TGTGCCACCAGCAGACGCGCAACTAATGAAAAACTGTTTTTT. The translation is CATSRRATNEKLFF.